This TCR beta chain was profiled in a study of T cell responses to AZD1222 COVID-19 vaccine. The study's findings and limits: Among spike-specific TCRs, nearly half reportedly target unmutated variant regions.

Data came from immunoSEQ multiplex PCR; TCRdb stores just in-frame clones and leaves some out. The sample lists about 140,000 clones, around 90% seen once, with around 3% in the top ten. Germline V gives CDR1 GTSNPN, CDR2 SVGIG (reference sequence). This CDR3 has 15 residues. Trimming shortened V by 3 bases and J by 2 bases, and 15 bases separated the two germline ends. Remarks on this clone: Its antigen remains unidentified.

The sequenced sample was peripheral blood, obtained on day 0 of AZD1222 vaccination. This TCR derives from an adult in good health. The chain carries TRBV30 and TRBJ2-3; unclear D gene. The CDR3 DNA follows: TGTGCCTGGAGCTTCGGCTCCTCGCCCACAGATACGCAGTATTTT. The encoded protein is CAWSFGSSPTDTQYF.